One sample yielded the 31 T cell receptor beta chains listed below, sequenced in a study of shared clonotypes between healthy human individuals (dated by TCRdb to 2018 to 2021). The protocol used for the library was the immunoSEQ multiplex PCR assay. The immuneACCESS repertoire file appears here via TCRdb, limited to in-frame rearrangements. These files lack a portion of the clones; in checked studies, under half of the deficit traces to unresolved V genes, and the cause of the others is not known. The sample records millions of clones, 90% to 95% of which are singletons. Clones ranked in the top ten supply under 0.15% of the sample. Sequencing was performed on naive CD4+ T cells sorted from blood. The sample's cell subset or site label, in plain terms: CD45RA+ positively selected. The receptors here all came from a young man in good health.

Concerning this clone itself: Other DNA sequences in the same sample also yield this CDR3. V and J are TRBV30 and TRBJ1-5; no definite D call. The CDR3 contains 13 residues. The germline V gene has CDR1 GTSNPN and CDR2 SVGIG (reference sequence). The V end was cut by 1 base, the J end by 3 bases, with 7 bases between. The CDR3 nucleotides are TGTGCCTGGAGTGGGGGTGACAATCAGCCCCAGCATTTT. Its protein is CAWSGGDNQPQHF.

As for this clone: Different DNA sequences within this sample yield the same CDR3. The CDR3 DNA reads TGTGCCAGCAGTTTCAGGGAAGGGGGCGAGCAGTACTTC. Translation: CASSFREGGEQYF. V and J are TRBV27 and TRBJ2-7, with D tentatively TRBD1 (6 bases). The CDR3 has 13 residues. In germline, CDR1 is MNHEY, CDR2 SMNVEV (reference sequence). V lost 3 bases to trimming and J lost 6 bases, with 12 bases between them.

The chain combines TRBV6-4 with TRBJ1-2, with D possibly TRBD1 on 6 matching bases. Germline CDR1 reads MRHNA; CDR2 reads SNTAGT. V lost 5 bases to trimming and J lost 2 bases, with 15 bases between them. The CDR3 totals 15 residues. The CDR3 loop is CASSLEGGANYGYTF. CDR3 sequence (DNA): TGTGCCAGCAGTCTGGAGGGGGGGGCAAACTATGGCTACACCTTC.

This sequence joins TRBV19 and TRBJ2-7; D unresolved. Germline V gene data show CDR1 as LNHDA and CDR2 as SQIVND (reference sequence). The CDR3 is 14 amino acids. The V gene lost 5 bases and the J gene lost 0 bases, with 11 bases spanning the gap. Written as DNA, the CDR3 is TGTGCCAGTAGTCCTTATGCACTCTCCTACGAGCAGTACTTC. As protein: CASSPYALSYEQYF.

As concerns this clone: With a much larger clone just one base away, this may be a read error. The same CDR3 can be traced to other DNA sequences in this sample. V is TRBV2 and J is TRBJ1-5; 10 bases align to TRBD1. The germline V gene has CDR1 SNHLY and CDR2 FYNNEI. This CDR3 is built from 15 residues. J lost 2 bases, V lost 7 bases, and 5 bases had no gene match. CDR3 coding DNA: TGTGCCAGCAACCCCGGGACAGGGGGCAATCAGCCCCAGCATTTT. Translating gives CASNPGTGGNQPQHF.

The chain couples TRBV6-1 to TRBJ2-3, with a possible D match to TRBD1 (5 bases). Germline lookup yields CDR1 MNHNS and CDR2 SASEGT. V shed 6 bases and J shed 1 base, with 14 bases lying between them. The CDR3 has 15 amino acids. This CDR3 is CASRTGRVGTDTQYF. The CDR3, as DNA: TGTGCCAGCAGAACAGGCAGGGTGGGCACAGATACGCAGTATTTT.

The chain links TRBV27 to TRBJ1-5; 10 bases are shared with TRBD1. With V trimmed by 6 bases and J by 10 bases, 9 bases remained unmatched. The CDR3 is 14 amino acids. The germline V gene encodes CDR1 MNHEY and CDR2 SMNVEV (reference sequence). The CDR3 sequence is CASSPGQGFRPQHF. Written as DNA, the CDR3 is TGTGCCAGCAGCCCGGGACAGGGGTTTCGTCCCCAGCATTTT.

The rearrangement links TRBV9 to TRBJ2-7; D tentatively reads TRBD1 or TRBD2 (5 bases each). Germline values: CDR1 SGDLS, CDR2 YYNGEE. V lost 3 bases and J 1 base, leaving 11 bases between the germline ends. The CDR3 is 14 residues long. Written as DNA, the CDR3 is TGTGCCAGCAGCGCCCGGGACCCGTCCTACGAGCAGTACTTC. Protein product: CASSARDPSYEQYF.

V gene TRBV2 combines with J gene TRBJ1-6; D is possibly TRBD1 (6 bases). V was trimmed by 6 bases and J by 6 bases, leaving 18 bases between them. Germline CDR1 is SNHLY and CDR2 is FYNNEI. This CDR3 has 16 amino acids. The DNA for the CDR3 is TGTGCCAGCAGCTTACAGGGAATAGAACTTAATTCACCCCTCCACTTT. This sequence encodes CASSLQGIELNSPLHF.

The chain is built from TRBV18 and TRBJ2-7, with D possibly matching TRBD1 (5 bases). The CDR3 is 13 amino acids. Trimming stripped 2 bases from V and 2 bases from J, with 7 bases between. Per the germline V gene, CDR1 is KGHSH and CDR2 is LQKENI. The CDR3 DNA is TGTGCCAGCTCACCAATAGGGGCCTACGAGCAGTACTTC. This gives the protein CASSPIGAYEQYF.

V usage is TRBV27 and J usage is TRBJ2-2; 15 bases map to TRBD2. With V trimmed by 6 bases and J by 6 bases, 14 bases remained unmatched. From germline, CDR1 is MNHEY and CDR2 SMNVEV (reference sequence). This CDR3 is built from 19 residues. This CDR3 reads CASRFPPGTSGRKPGELFF. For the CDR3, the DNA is TGTGCCAGCAGATTCCCCCCGGGGACTAGCGGGAGGAAGCCCGGGGAGCTGTTTTTT.

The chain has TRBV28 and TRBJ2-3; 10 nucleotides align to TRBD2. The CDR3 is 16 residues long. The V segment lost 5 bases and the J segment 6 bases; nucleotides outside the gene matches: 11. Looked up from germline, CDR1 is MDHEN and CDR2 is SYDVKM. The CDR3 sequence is CASSRVTSGVGDTQYF. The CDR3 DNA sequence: TGTGCCAGCAGTCGAGTAACTAGCGGGGTGGGCGATACGCAGTATTTT.

The CDR3 nucleotides are TGTGCCTGGTCGACGGACCTCACGCAGGGCTACACCTTC. Amino acids: CAWSTDLTQGYTF. The genes are TRBV30 and TRBJ1-2; D ambiguous. Germline loops: CDR1 GTSNPN, CDR2 SVGIG (reference sequence). Trimming took off 5 bases at V and 8 bases at J, with 18 bases between the two ends. This CDR3 is 13 amino acids long.

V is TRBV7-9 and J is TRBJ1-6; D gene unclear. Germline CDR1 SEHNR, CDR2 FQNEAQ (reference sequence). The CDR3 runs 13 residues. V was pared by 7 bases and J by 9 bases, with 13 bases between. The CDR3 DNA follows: TGTGCCAGCAATCAACAGATTGGTTCACCCCTCCACTTT. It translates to CASNQQIGSPLHF.

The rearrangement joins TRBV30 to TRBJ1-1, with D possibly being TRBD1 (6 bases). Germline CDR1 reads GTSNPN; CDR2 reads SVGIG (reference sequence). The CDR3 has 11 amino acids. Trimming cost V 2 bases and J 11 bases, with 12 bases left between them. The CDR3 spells CAWSRQARAFF. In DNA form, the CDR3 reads TGTGCCTGGAGTCGACAGGCCAGGGCTTTCTTT. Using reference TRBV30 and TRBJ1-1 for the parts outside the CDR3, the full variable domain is SQTIHQWPATLVQPVGSPLSLECTVEGTSNPNLYWYRQAAGRGLQLLFYSVGIGQISSEVPQNLSASRPQDRQFILSSKKLLLSDSGFYLCAWSRQARAFFGQGTRLTVV.

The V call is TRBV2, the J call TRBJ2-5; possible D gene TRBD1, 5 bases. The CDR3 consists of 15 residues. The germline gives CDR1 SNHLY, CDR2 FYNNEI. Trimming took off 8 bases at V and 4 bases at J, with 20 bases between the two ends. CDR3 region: CASGTGNWVGETQYF. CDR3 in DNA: TGTGCCAGCGGCACAGGCAATTGGGTAGGAGAGACCCAGTACTTC.

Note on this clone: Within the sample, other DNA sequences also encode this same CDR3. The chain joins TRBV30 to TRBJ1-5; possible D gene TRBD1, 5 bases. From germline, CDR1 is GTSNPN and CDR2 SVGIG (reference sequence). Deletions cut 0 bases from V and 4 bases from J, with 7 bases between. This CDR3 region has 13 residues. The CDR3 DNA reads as TGTGCCTGGAGTGTGGGGGTGAATCAGCCCCAGCATTTT. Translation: CAWSVGVNQPQHF.

CDR3 protein: CASSLLEGAKGKLFF. The DNA for the CDR3 is TGTGCCAGTAGTCTCTTGGAGGGGGCTAAAGGGAAACTGTTTTTT. J is TRBJ1-4 and V is TRBV19; 7 bases are a match to TRBD1. The V gene end was trimmed by 5 bases and the J gene end by 11 bases; junction bases not matched to a gene: 14. CDR3 length equals 15 residues. Germline CDR1 LNHDA, CDR2 SQIVND (reference sequence). Combining the CDR3 with reference TRBV19 and TRBJ1-4 gives the whole variable domain DGGITQSPKYLFRKEGQNVTLSCEQNLNHDAMYWYRQDPGQGLRLIYYSQIVNDFQKGDIAEGYSVSREKKESFPLTVTSAQKNPTAFYLCASSLLEGAKGKLFFGSGTQLSVL.

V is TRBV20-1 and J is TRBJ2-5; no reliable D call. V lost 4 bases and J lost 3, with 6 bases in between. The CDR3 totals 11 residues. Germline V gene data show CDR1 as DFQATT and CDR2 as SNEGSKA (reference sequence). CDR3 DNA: TGCAGTGCTAATGGGGAAGAGACCCAGTACTTC. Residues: CSANGEETQYF.

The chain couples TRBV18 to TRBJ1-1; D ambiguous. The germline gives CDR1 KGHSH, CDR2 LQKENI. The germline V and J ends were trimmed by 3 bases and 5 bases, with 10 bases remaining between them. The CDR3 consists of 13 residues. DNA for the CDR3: TGTGCCAGCTCACCGACACAACCGACTGAAGCTTTCTTT. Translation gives CASSPTQPTEAFF. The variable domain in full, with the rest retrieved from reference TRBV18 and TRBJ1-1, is NAGVMQNPRHLVRRRGQEARLRCSPMKGHSHVYWYRQLPEEGLKFMVYLQKENIIDESGMPKERFSAEFPKEGPSILRIQQVVRGDSAAYFCASSPTQPTEAFFGQGTRLTVV.

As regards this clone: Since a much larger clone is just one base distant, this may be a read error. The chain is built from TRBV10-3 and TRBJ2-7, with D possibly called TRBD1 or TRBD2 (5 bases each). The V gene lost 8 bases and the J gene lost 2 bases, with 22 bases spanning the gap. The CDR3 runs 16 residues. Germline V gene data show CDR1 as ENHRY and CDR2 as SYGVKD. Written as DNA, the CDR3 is TGTGCCATCCGATCAACCATCGACGGGGCAGCCTACGAGCAGTACTTC. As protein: CAIRSTIDGAAYEQYF.

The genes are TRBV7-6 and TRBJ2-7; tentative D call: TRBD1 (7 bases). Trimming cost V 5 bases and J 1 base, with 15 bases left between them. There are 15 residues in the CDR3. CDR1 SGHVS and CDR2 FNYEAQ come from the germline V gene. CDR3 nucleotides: TGTGCCAGCAGCGTAGGGGGGACAGCGTCCTACGAGCAGTACTTC. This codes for CASSVGGTASYEQYF.

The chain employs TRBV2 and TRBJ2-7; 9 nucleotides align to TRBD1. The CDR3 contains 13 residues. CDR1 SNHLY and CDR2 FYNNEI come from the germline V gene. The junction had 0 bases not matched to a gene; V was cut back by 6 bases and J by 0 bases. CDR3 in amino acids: CASRTGGSYEQYF. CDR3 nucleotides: TGTGCCAGCAGGACAGGGGGCTCCTACGAGCAGTACTTC.

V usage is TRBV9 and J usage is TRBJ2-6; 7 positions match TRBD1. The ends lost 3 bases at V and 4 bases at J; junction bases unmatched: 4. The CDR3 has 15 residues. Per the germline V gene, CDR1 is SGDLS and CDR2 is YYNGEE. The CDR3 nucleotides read TGTGCCAGCAGCGCCACAGGGGTCGGGGCCAACGTCCTGACTTTC. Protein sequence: CASSATGVGANVLTF.

CDR3 nucleotides: TGTGCCAGCAGCTTAAACCCGAGGTCCCCCATATATTTT. Amino acids: CASSLNPRSPIYF. The rearrangement joins TRBV7-3 to TRBJ1-3; D is unclear. The CDR3 has 13 residues. Germline CDR1 is SGHTA and CDR2 is FQGTGA. V was shortened by 1 base and J by 11 bases, with 12 bases between the two germline ends. Full variable domain (remainder filled in from reference TRBV7-3 and TRBJ1-3): GAGVSQTPSNKVTEKGKYVELRCDPISGHTALYWYRQSLGQGPEFLIYFQGTGAADDSGLPNDRFFAVRPEGSVSTLKIQRTERGDSAVYLCASSLNPRSPIYFGEGSWLTVV.

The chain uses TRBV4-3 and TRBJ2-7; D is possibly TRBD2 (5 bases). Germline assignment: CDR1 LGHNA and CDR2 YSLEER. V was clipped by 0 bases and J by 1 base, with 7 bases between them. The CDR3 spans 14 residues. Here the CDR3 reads CASSQDEGSYEQYF. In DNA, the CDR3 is TGCGCCAGCAGCCAAGATGAGGGTTCCTACGAGCAGTACTTC.

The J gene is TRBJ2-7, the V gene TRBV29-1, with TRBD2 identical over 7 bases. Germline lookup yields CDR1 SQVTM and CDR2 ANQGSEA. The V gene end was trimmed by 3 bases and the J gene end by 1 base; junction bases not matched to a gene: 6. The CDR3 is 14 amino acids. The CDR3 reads CSVDGGSGSYEQYF. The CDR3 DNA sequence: TGCAGCGTTGACGGGGGGAGTGGATCCTACGAGCAGTACTTC.

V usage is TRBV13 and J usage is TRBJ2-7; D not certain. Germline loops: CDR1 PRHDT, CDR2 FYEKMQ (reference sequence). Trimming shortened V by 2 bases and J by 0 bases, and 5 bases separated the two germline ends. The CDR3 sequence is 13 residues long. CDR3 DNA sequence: TGTGCCAGCAGCTTACGAGTCTCCTACGAGCAGTACTTC. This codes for CASSLRVSYEQYF.

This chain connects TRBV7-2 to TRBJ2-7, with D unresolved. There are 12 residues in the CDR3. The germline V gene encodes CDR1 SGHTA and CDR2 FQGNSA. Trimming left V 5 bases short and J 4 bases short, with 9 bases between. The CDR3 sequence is CASSPTDYEQYF. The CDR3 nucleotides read TGTGCCAGCAGCCCGACCGATTACGAGCAGTACTTC.

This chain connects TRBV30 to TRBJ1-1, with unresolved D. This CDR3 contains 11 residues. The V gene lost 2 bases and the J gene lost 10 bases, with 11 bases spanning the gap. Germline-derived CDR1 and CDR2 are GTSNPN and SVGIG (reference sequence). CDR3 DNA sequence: TGTGCCTGGAGTCGGGGTGTCGGAGCTTTCTTT. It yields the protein CAWSRGVGAFF.

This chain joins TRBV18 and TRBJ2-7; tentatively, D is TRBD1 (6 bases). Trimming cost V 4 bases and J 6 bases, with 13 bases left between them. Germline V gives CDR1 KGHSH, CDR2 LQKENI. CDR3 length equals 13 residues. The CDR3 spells CASSLPGVGEQYF. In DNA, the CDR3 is TGTGCCAGCTCACTTCCAGGGGTAGGCGAGCAGTACTTC.